Given below is one TCR beta chain in context. No antigen is known for it. Base-call qualities are not available, and no considerably larger clone is one nucleotide away. Libraries were built with the immunoSEQ multiplex PCR assay. TCRdb carries this immuneACCESS record with in-frame sequences only. Its versions omit some clonotypes, under half of them owing to an unresolved V gene in the studies checked, with the rest unexplained. Recorded for this sample are roughly 130,000 clones; over 75% of them occurred a single time. Jointly, the top ten make up 3% to 3.5% of the sample. This sample was taken from a study of control samples from healthy donors and cancer patients (dated by TCRdb to 2018 to 2020). V sheds 5 bases and J sheds 5 bases, leaving 15 bases between their ends. The CDR3 runs 14 residues from the cysteine to the phenylalanine. The kept DNA is CDR3 alone, 42 bases in frame from the first base. CDR1 and CDR2, looked up from the germline V gene (reference sequence), are SEHNR and FQNEAQ.

The sequenced sample consisted of blood. This receptor was taken from a man aged 50 or older in good health. This receptor chain uses TRBV7-9 and TRBJ1-2; TRBD1 might be the D gene, on 5 matching bases. The encoded CDR3 is CASSAGHGAYGYTF. The nucleotide sequence is given as TGTGCCAGCAGCGCAGGACATGGAGCTTATGGCTACACCTTC. Where the CDR3 stops, the reference TRBV7-9 and TRBJ1-2 genes take over; the full variable domain is DTGVSQNPRHKITKRGQNVTFRCDPISEHNRLYWYRQTLGQGPEFLTYFQNEAQLEKSRLLSDRFSAERPKGSFSTLEIQRTEQGDSAMYLCASSAGHGAYGYTFGSGTRLTVV.